These 30 T cell receptor beta chains came from one sample sequenced in a study of blood T cell repertoires in COVID-19. The table came from immunoSEQ multiplex PCR; TCRdb's copy has only in-frame clones and leaves some out. The sample records about 190,000 clones, approximately 79% being singletons. The specimen was peripheral blood. Receptors were obtained from a woman aged 45-60 years with acute or convalescent COVID-19.

This clone occurred a few times. The J gene is TRBJ1-1, the V gene TRBV29-1; D may be TRBD1 (6 bases). Germline CDR1 reads SQVTM; CDR2 reads ANQGSEA. Trimming took 7 bases from V and 0 from J, leaving 12 bases between them. The CDR3 is 13 amino acids. For the CDR3, the DNA is TGCAGCGGACGGGGGGGCCTGAACACTGAAGCTTTCTTT. The encoded protein is CSGRGGLNTEAFF.

The chain employs TRBV7-2 and TRBJ2-7; 9 bases are shared with TRBD2. CDR1 SGHTA and CDR2 FQGNSA come from the germline V gene. This CDR3 region has 15 residues. V lost 5 bases and J lost 3; bases outside the gene matches: 8. The CDR3 DNA sequence: TGTGCCAGCAGCGGTTGGGCTAGCGGGAACTACGAGCAGTACTTC. It encodes CASSGWASGNYEQYF.

This clone was picked up many times. This chain connects TRBV5-8 to TRBJ2-3; 10 bases fit TRBD1. The length of the CDR3 is 16 residues. Germline V gene sequence: CDR1 SGHTS, CDR2 YDEGEE. J was trimmed by 6 bases and V by 3 bases; bases with no gene match: 10. CDR3 in DNA: TGTGCCAGCAGCTCCCCCCGGGACAGGGGAACGGATACGCAGTATTTT. Its protein is CASSSPRDRGTDTQYF.

This clone was seen only a few times. This same CDR3 is encoded by further DNA sequences in the sample. This sequence joins TRBV7-2 and TRBJ1-3, with D unresolved. The CDR3 sequence is 14 residues long. V lost 5 bases to trimming and J lost 2 bases, with 10 bases between them. The germline gives CDR1 SGHTA, CDR2 FQGNSA. CDR3 coding DNA: TGTGCCAGCAGCCCTCAGCAGGCTGGAAACACCATATATTTT. Translated, it gives CASSPQQAGNTIYF. The whole variable domain, remainder taken from reference TRBV7-2 and TRBJ1-3, is GAGVSQSPSNKVTEKGKDVELRCDPISGHTALYWYRQSLGQGLEFLIYFQGNSAPDKSGLPSDRFSAERTGGSVSTLTIQRTQQEDSAVYLCASSPQQAGNTIYFGEGSWLTVV.

The J gene is TRBJ2-5, the V gene TRBV7-2; a weak D match, TRBD2 (6 bases). Germline loops: CDR1 SGHTA, CDR2 FQGNSA. The germline V and J ends were trimmed by 5 bases and 4 bases, with 14 bases remaining between them. This CDR3 is 14 amino acids long. The chain's CDR3 is CASSLGTQTETQYF. In DNA form, the CDR3 reads TGTGCCAGCAGCCTAGGGACTCAAACAGAGACCCAGTACTTC.

This clone was detected a few times. This chain links TRBV19 with TRBJ1-5; D call uncertain. The V gene lost 4 bases and the J gene lost 1 base, with 11 bases spanning the gap. This CDR3 has 15 amino acids. From germline, CDR1 is LNHDA and CDR2 SQIVND (reference sequence). This CDR3 is CASSTLSGSNQPQHF. Here the CDR3 DNA reads TGTGCCAGTAGTACTCTTAGCGGAAGCAATCAGCCCCAGCATTTT.

The chain has TRBV2 and TRBJ1-1; 7 bases agree with TRBD1. CDR1 is SNHLY and CDR2 is FYNNEI in the germline V gene. The junction had 5 bases not matched to a gene; V was cut back by 4 bases and J by 0 bases. The CDR3 has 15 amino acids. The CDR3 bases are TGTGCCAGCAGTGCCCAGGGACAGCTGAACACTGAAGCTTTCTTT. As protein: CASSAQGQLNTEAFF.

The chain carries TRBV5-6 and TRBJ1-1; D is possibly TRBD1 (5 bases). This CDR3 has 16 residues. V lost 3 bases and J lost 0, with 15 bases in between. From germline, CDR1 is SGHDT and CDR2 YYEEEE. The CDR3 loop reads CASSWGMGGLNTEAFF. CDR3 sequence (DNA): TGTGCCAGCAGCTGGGGGATGGGAGGCCTGAACACTGAAGCTTTCTTT.

The chain carries TRBV5-4 and TRBJ2-1, with D maybe TRBD2 (5 bases). The CDR3 spans 13 residues. Germline V gives CDR1 SGHNT, CDR2 YYREEE (reference sequence). The V end was cut by 4 bases, the J end by 9 bases, with 14 bases between. CDR3 coding DNA: TGTGCCAGCAGCCCGGAGGCACGAGGTGAGCAGTTCTTC. This translates into CASSPEARGEQFF.

Turning to this clone: A junction boundary mismatches the germline segment, possibly from a read error. The J gene is TRBJ2-7, the V gene TRBV24-1, with TRBD2 matching 7 bases. Germline V gene sequence: CDR1 KGHDR, CDR2 SFDVKD. This CDR3 has 12 residues. CDR3 region: CATSDLFGGVNF. CDR3 DNA: TGTGCCACCAGTGATTTGTTTGGGGGGGTGAACTTC.

CDR3 sequence reads: CASSYTGASISSGNTIYF. As DNA, the CDR3 is TGCGCCAGCAGCTATACAGGGGCGTCCATTAGCTCTGGAAACACCATATATTTT. The chain recombines TRBV5-1 with TRBJ1-3, with 7 nucleotides matching TRBD1. The V gene end was trimmed by 3 bases and the J gene end by 0 bases; junction bases not matched to a gene: 12. This CDR3 has 18 residues. The germline V gene encodes CDR1 SGHRS and CDR2 YFSETQ.

The chain couples TRBV24-1 to TRBJ2-1; 10 bases fit TRBD1. CDR3 length: 19 amino acids. V trimming: 4 bases; J trimming: 9 bases; junction bases outside the gene matches: 20. Germline V gene sequence: CDR1 KGHDR, CDR2 SFDVKD. CDR3 protein: CATSDLPGQGSPHLAEQFF. In DNA, the CDR3 is TGTGCCACCAGTGACCTTCCGGGACAGGGGTCCCCCCATTTGGCTGAGCAGTTCTTC.

The chain has TRBV6-5 and TRBJ2-7; D gene ambiguous. Trimming took off 5 bases at V and 6 bases at J, with 17 bases between the two ends. CDR1 is MNHEY and CDR2 is SVGAGI in the germline V gene. The CDR3 spans 14 residues. The CDR3 coding sequence is TGTGCCAGCAGTCCCCTAGGTCCCGTCGCCGAGCAGTACTTC. Its protein is CASSPLGPVAEQYF.

This clone was counted ten times or more. J is TRBJ1-2 and V is TRBV16; D gene unclear. Trimming removed 7 bases from V and 8 bases from J, with 17 bases in between. Germline lookup yields CDR1 KGHSY and CDR2 FQNENV. CDR3 length equals 13 residues. The CDR3, as DNA: TGTGCCAGCACCTTGGCCCCGGCGGGGGGCTACACCTTC. This codes for CASTLAPAGGYTF.

The J gene is TRBJ2-7, the V gene TRBV19; D not resolved. The germline V and J ends were trimmed by 5 bases and 7 bases, with 12 bases remaining between them. Germline V lookup: CDR1 LNHDA, CDR2 SQIVND (reference sequence). The CDR3 runs 12 residues. The CDR3 spells CASSPPLLEQYF. The CDR3 DNA sequence: TGTGCCAGTAGTCCCCCCCTCCTAGAGCAGTACTTC.

The chain links TRBV28 to TRBJ2-7, with unresolved D. The CDR3 contains 13 residues. V lost 6 bases, J lost 0 bases, and 9 bases lay in between. Germline loops: CDR1 MDHEN, CDR2 SYDVKM. The CDR3 bases are TGTGCCAGCAGAAAGCCCCTCTCCTACGAGCAGTACTTC. Protein sequence: CASRKPLSYEQYF.

CDR3 in DNA: TGTGCCTGGAGTTTAGCGGGGTCCTACAATGAGCAGTTCTTC. Protein product: CAWSLAGSYNEQFF. The chain joins TRBV30 to TRBJ2-1; 8 nucleotides agree with TRBD2. This CDR3 contains 14 residues. Trimming at V came to 2 bases and at J to 1 base, leaving 1 base not matched to a gene. Germline values: CDR1 GTSNPN, CDR2 SVGIG (reference sequence).

A few counts support this clone. This chain joins TRBV6-6 and TRBJ2-1, with D tentatively TRBD2 (6 bases). Trimming left V 5 bases short and J 0 bases short, with 17 bases between. In germline, CDR1 is MNHNY, CDR2 SVGAGI (reference sequence). This CDR3 region has 17 residues. The CDR3 DNA reads as TGTGCCAGCAGTCCGTCCGTTCTAGCGAACTCCTACAATGAGCAGTTCTTC. As protein: CASSPSVLANSYNEQFF.

This clone was counted a few times. This chain joins TRBV6-4 and TRBJ1-6; TRBD1 matches 8 bases. In germline, CDR1 is MRHNA, CDR2 SNTAGT. The length of the CDR3 is 14 residues. V gave up 4 bases and J gave up 10 bases; unmatched junction bases: 6. CDR3 sequence reads: CASSVGQGGSPLHF. The DNA of the CDR3 is TGTGCCAGCAGTGTCGGACAGGGCGGGTCACCCCTCCACTTT.

The chain joins TRBV6-5 to TRBJ2-1; 9 bases line up with TRBD2. The CDR3 runs 14 residues. Germline assignment: CDR1 MNHEY and CDR2 SVGAGI. Trimming took 11 bases from V and 7 from J; bases not matched to a gene: 12. The DNA of the CDR3 is TGTGCCGTCAGAACTAGCGGGCTGTCAAATGAGCAGTTCTTC. Encoded protein: CAVRTSGLSNEQFF.

The gene calls are TRBV30 and TRBJ1-5; 7 bases match TRBD1. The V segment lost 2 bases and the J segment 6 bases; nucleotides outside the gene matches: 10. In germline, CDR1 is GTSNPN, CDR2 SVGIG (reference sequence). CDR3 length: 15 residues. In DNA form, the CDR3 reads TGTGCCTGGAGTTTCGGACAGGTTGAGGGTCAGCCCCAGCATTTT. This gives the protein CAWSFGQVEGQPQHF. Looking up the rest from reference TRBV30 and TRBJ1-5 gives the full variable domain: SQTIHQWPATLVQPVGSPLSLECTVEGTSNPNLYWYRQAAGRGLQLLFYSVGIGQISSEVPQNLSASRPQDRQFILSSKKLLLSDSGFYLCAWSFGQVEGQPQHFGDGTRLSIL.

The chain's CDR3 is CASSQWDRQRETQYF. In DNA form, the CDR3 reads TGTGCCAGCAGCCAATGGGACAGGCAACGGGAGACCCAGTACTTC. The chain links TRBV3-1 (or the pseudogene TRBV3-2) to TRBJ2-5, with TRBD1 matching over 8 bases. Trimming at V came to 2 bases and at J to 5 bases, leaving 7 bases not matched to a gene. The germline gives CDR1 LGHDT, CDR2 YNNKEL (reference sequence). This CDR3 has 15 amino acids.

This clone was counted a single time. The chain uses TRBV20-1 and TRBJ1-2, with 7 positions matching TRBD1. CDR1 DFQATT and CDR2 SNEGSKA come from the germline V gene (reference sequence). The CDR3 is made up of 14 amino acids. The V and J ends lost 3 bases and 2 bases, in that order; junction bases with no gene match: 6. The CDR3 reads CSASIARGNYGYTF. The CDR3 DNA follows: TGCAGTGCTAGTATCGCCAGGGGGAACTATGGCTACACCTTC.

As for this clone: One end of the junction is discordant with germline, which a read error may explain. V is TRBV7-7 and J is TRBJ2-3; 10 bases are a match to TRBD2. Germline lookup yields CDR1 SSHAT and CDR2 FNYEAQ (reference sequence). The CDR3 contains 16 residues. CDR3 sequence (DNA): TGTGCTAGCAGCTTAGGACTAGCGGTGGGAACAGATACGCAGTATTTT. Protein: CASSLGLAVGTDTQYF.

In this sample, this clone turned up once. The rearrangement joins TRBV3-1 (or the pseudogene TRBV3-2) to TRBJ1-4; D remains unclear. CDR3 length equals 16 residues. Germline CDR1 and CDR2: LGHDT and YNNKEL (reference sequence). V dropped 4 bases and J dropped 3 bases, with 15 bases sitting between them. Written as DNA, the CDR3 is TGTGCCAGCAGCCCAGATGGGCGGGGAGCTAATGAAAAACTGTTTTTT. Protein sequence: CASSPDGRGANEKLFF.

This clone has only one observation. This chain joins TRBV2 and TRBJ2-2, with 7 positions matching TRBD1. CDR1 is SNHLY, CDR2 FYNNEI, per germline. V trimming: 7 bases; J trimming: 1 base; junction bases outside the gene matches: 6. The CDR3 has 15 residues. For the CDR3, the DNA is TGTGCCAGCACTATGGGGACAGTGAACACCGGGGAGCTGTTTTTT. This sequence encodes CASTMGTVNTGELFF.

This chain connects TRBV24-1 to TRBJ2-1; 14 nucleotides align to TRBD2. The germline CDR1 and CDR2 sequences are KGHDR and SFDVKD. Trimming removed 7 bases from V and 3 bases from J; junction bases left unmatched: 10. The CDR3 is 18 residues long. The chain's CDR3 is CATRGAGTSGSDYNEQFF. In DNA form, the CDR3 reads TGTGCCACCAGAGGGGCCGGGACTAGCGGGAGCGACTACAATGAGCAGTTCTTC.

The chain carries TRBV6-5 and TRBJ1-5, with TRBD1 matching over 8 bases. The CDR3 loop spans 14 amino acids. Germline CDR1 and CDR2: MNHEY and SVGAGI. The V segment lost 6 bases and the J segment 7 bases; nucleotides outside the gene matches: 8. DNA for the CDR3: TGTGCCAGCAGGGATCCAGGGGGCAGCCAGCCCCAGCATTTT. Translated: CASRDPGGSQPQHF.

The V and J genes are TRBV5-4 and TRBJ2-7, with unresolved D. The CDR3 extends over 15 amino acids. CDR1 and CDR2 from the germline V gene are SGHNT and YYREEE (reference sequence). V was pared by 4 bases and J by 3 bases, with 17 bases between. CDR3 sequence: CASSPNPETFYEQYF. CDR3 DNA: TGTGCCAGCAGCCCGAACCCTGAGACTTTCTACGAGCAGTACTTC.

The V gene is TRBV15, the J gene TRBJ1-5; D gene unclear. Trimming left V 1 base short and J 1 base short, with 11 bases between. Germline V gene lookup returns CDR1 LNHNV and CDR2 YYDKDF (reference sequence). The CDR3 has 16 residues. The chain's CDR3 is CATSRGMAGSNQPQHF. The CDR3 DNA follows: TGTGCCACCAGCAGAGGCATGGCGGGGAGCAATCAGCCCCAGCATTTT.